The 6 T cell receptor beta chains presented below share a single source sample, sequenced in a study of beta chain features in type 1 diabetes. TCRB transcripts that were expressed got sequenced, as all of the isolated RNA had been reverse transcribed. The method was immunoSEQ multiplex PCR; TCRdb's version includes in-frame clones alone and lacks a portion of them. The repertoire includes around 310,000 clones, roughly 11% of them detected once, and around 0.015% sits in the top ten. Sequences were obtained from naive CD4+ T cells from blood. These TCRs come from a young woman in good health.

This clone was observed a few times. The chain has TRBV9 and TRBJ2-6; a possible D gene is TRBD1 (6 bases). V was pared by 0 bases and J by 2 bases, with 12 bases between. The CDR3 has 17 amino acids. CDR1 is SGDLS and CDR2 is YYNGEE in the germline V gene. This CDR3 is CASSVAPTGTGANVLTF. In nucleotides, the CDR3 is TGTGCCAGCAGCGTAGCCCCAACAGGGACTGGGGCCAACGTCCTGACTTTC.

This clone was seen more than once but under ten times. The rearrangement links TRBV18 to TRBJ1-4, with TRBD1 matching over 7 bases. Unmatched junction bases numbered 3, after V lost 3 bases and J lost 5 bases. CDR3 size: 14 residues. The germline V gene encodes CDR1 KGHSH and CDR2 LQKENI. The CDR3, as DNA: TGTGCCAGCTCACCGGACAGGTCGAATGAAAAACTGTTTTTT. Its protein is CASSPDRSNEKLFF.

The rearrangement joins TRBV2 to TRBJ2-3, with 8 bases matching TRBD2. With V trimmed by 10 bases and J by 0 bases, 9 bases remained unmatched. Germline CDR1 and CDR2: SNHLY and FYNNEI. The CDR3 spans 15 residues. In DNA form, the CDR3 reads TGTGCCACCGAGATGACTAGCGTGAGCACAGATACGCAGTATTTT. Translated, it gives CATEMTSVSTDTQYF.

The genes are TRBV27 and TRBJ2-3; 7 positions agree with TRBD2. Germline CDR1 reads MNHEY; CDR2 reads SMNVEV (reference sequence). The CDR3 is 14 residues long. With V trimmed by 2 bases and J by 5 bases, 4 bases remained unmatched. DNA of the CDR3: TGTGCCAGCAGTTTAGCGGGAGCTGGAGATACGCAGTATTTT. Its protein product is CASSLAGAGDTQYF.

This clone was observed a few times. This chain uses TRBV4-2 with TRBJ2-7; 7 positions agree with TRBD1. The CDR3 is 17 amino acids. V trimming: 0 bases; J trimming: 2 bases; junction bases outside the gene matches: 10. CDR1 and CDR2 from the germline V gene are LGHNA and YNFKEQ. In DNA form, the CDR3 reads TGTGCCAGCAGCCAAGAGGAGGACAGGATGACTCCCTACGAGCAGTACTTC. Its protein is CASSQEEDRMTPYEQYF.

The chain has TRBV5-4 and TRBJ2-7, with 7 bases matching TRBD2. The CDR3 spans 16 residues. CDR1 is SGHNT and CDR2 is YYREEE in the germline V gene (reference sequence). V shed 5 bases, J shed 3 bases, and the junction held 14 bases outside the gene matches. The CDR3 protein is CASSNQAAGDNYEQYF. CDR3 nucleotides: TGTGCCAGCAGTAACCAGGCGGCGGGGGATAACTACGAGCAGTACTTC.